A single sample is the source of the 29 T cell receptor beta chains below, sequenced in a study of early T cells in non-severe SARS-CoV-2 infection. From the 5' RACE reads, TCRdb called clonotypes with MiXCR, one entry per CDR3 protein. The sample includes tens of thousands of distinct CDR3 sequences, 6% to 7% of them seen just once. The material was whole blood, obtained at baseline. These receptors all stem from an adult who was a healthcare worker with PCR-confirmed SARS-CoV-2 infection or an uninfected control (not recorded which).

At least ten counts were recorded for this clonotype. V is TRBV15 and J is TRBJ2-7; 7 bases line up with TRBD2. This CDR3 region has 13 residues. V shed 5 bases and J 6 bases; nucleotides not matched to a gene: 7. CDR1 is LNHNV and CDR2 is YYDKDF in the germline V gene (reference sequence). CDR3 nucleotide sequence: TGTGCCACCAGCCAGCAGCCGGGAGGCGAGCAGTACTTC. Residues: CATSQQPGGEQYF.

The chain combines TRBV7-2 with TRBJ2-5; D is ambiguous. The CDR3 extends over 12 amino acids. Germline loops: CDR1 SGHTA, CDR2 FQGNSA. The V and J ends lost 7 bases and 5 bases respectively, with 11 bases between them. The CDR3 loop reads CASTPSLETQYF. The CDR3 region has the DNA TGTGCCAGCACCCCATCTCTCGAGACCCAGTACTTC.

This clonotype appeared a few times. The V and J genes are TRBV5-6 and TRBJ2-4; D is unclear. Germline loops: CDR1 SGHDT, CDR2 YYEEEE. Trimming shortened V by 0 bases and J by 8 bases, and 9 bases separated the two germline ends. The CDR3 consists of 13 residues. The CDR3 here is CASSLGSGDIQYF. DNA of the CDR3: TGTGCCAGCAGCTTGGGGAGTGGGGACATTCAGTACTTC.

V is TRBV11-3 and J is TRBJ2-5, with 9 bases matching TRBD1. This CDR3 comprises 15 residues. CDR1 is SGHNT, CDR2 YENEEA, per germline. V was clipped by 5 bases and J by 8 bases; unmatched bases: 12. The CDR3 nucleotides read TGTGCCAGCAGCCCACAACAGGGGGCCCCTCTTACCCAGTACTTC. Translated, it gives CASSPQQGAPLTQYF.

This clonotype was seen at least ten times. This chain links TRBV7-6 with TRBJ2-1; 7 positions agree with TRBD2. This CDR3 is 15 amino acids long. Germline V gene sequence: CDR1 SGHVS, CDR2 FNYEAQ. V dropped 1 base and J dropped 6; count of bases not matched to a gene: 6. CDR3 protein: CASSLVGEGGNEQFF. The CDR3 nucleotides are TGTGCCAGCAGCTTAGTAGGGGAGGGTGGCAATGAGCAGTTCTTC.

The chain combines TRBV3-1 with TRBJ2-1; TRBD2 might be the D (5 bases). Trimming pared 4 bases from V and 8 bases from J, leaving 9 bases between. Germline V gene sequence: CDR1 LGHDT, CDR2 YNNKEL (reference sequence). The length of the CDR3 is 12 residues. The CDR3: CASSLLGYEQFF. Written as DNA, the CDR3 is TGTGCCAGCAGCCTACTAGGATATGAGCAGTTCTTC.

This clonotype was counted a few times. The rearrangement uses TRBV4-1 and TRBJ2-3, with D hard to call. Germline CDR1 is MGHRA and CDR2 is YSYEKL. The ends were cut back, 1 base at V and 2 bases at J, with 10 bases in the middle. This CDR3 has 15 amino acids. Here the CDR3 reads CASSQVGSPTDTQYF. CDR3 nucleotide sequence: TGCGCCAGCAGCCAAGTGGGCAGTCCCACAGATACGCAGTATTTT.

There are many counts of this clonotype. The chain couples TRBV29-1 to TRBJ2-7; TRBD1 matches at 8 bases. Per the germline V gene, CDR1 is SQVTM and CDR2 is ANQGSEA. This CDR3 has 15 residues. With 7 bases clipped from V and 4 bases from J, the junction kept 15 bases outside the gene matches. The CDR3 protein is CSARGGTGNTYEQYF. Here the CDR3 DNA reads TGCAGCGCCAGAGGCGGGACAGGCAATACGTACGAGCAGTACTTC.

This clonotype has a count of ten or more. The chain uses TRBV12-3 or TRBV12-4 and TRBJ1-5, with TRBD1 matching over 7 bases. V was pared by 3 bases and J by 6 bases, with 5 bases of the junction left unmatched. The CDR3 has 14 residues. In nucleotides, the CDR3 is TGTGCCAGCAGTTTTGGGGCAGGGGGTCAGCCCCAGCATTTT. It is translated as CASSFGAGGQPQHF.

In its sample, this clonotype was seen many times. This chain uses TRBV12-3 or TRBV12-4 with TRBJ2-1; 12 bases map to TRBD2. V lost 7 bases to trimming and J lost 3 bases; unmatched junction nucleotides: 7. The CDR3 sequence is 16 residues long. This CDR3 is CASTPRTSGVYNEQFF. Written as DNA, the CDR3 is TGTGCCAGCACACCCCGGACTAGCGGGGTCTACAATGAGCAGTTCTTC.

This clonotype was seen at least ten times. The chain employs TRBV19 and TRBJ1-5; 8 bases are shared with TRBD1. The V segment lost 4 bases and the J segment 0 bases; nucleotides outside the gene matches: 5. Looked up from germline, CDR1 is LNHDA and CDR2 is SQIVND (reference sequence). This CDR3 region has 16 residues. The CDR3 DNA is TGTGCCAGTAGTACCCCGACAGGGGCTAGCAATCAGCCCCAGCATTTT. This gives the protein CASSTPTGASNQPQHF.

This chain links TRBV6-2 or TRBV6-3 with TRBJ2-3; D unclear. With 8 bases removed from V and 8 bases from J, the gap between germline ends came to 14 bases. The CDR3 has 12 amino acids. The germline V gene encodes CDR1 MNHEY and CDR2 SVGEGT. The CDR3 bases are TGTGCCAGCTGCGTAGGCCTGGGTACGCAGTATTTT. This translates into CASCVGLGTQYF.

This clonotype was found a few times. The rearrangement uses TRBV7-9 and TRBJ2-6; 7 bases align to TRBD1. The CDR3 has 17 amino acids. Per the germline V gene, CDR1 is SEHNR and CDR2 is FQNEAQ (reference sequence). The J segment lost 0 bases and the V segment lost 1 base, leaving 3 bases of the junction unmatched. The CDR3 sequence is CASSLGTGVSGANVLTF. In DNA form, the CDR3 reads TGTGCCAGCAGCTTAGGGACAGGAGTCTCTGGGGCCAACGTCCTGACTTTC.

This clonotype was seen more than once but under ten times. The chain combines TRBV12-3 or TRBV12-4 with TRBJ2-3; a possible D gene is TRBD2 (6 bases). V lost 5 bases and J 3 bases, leaving 18 bases between the germline ends. The CDR3 totals 16 residues. The CDR3 is CASSPLTSGRTDTQYF. The DNA of the CDR3 is TGTGCCAGCAGTCCGTTGACCAGCGGGCGTACAGATACGCAGTATTTT.

This clonotype was picked up many times. This chain uses TRBV6-1 with TRBJ2-2, with 13 bases aligning to TRBD2. Germline lookup yields CDR1 MNHNS and CDR2 SASEGT. The CDR3 extends over 19 amino acids. The V segment lost 8 bases and the J segment 2 bases; nucleotides outside the gene matches: 14. CDR3 DNA sequence: TGTGCCAGCTCCCCACTAGCGGGAGGGCCGGCTTTTAACACCGGGGAGCTGTTTTTT. Protein: CASSPLAGGPAFNTGELFF.

On this clonotype: A much larger clone differs from this one at a single base, so this may be a read error. This sequence joins TRBV20-1 and TRBJ1-1; D remains unclear. This CDR3 is built from 12 residues. Trimming removed 2 bases from V and 4 bases from J, with 8 bases in between. CDR1 is DFQATT, CDR2 SNEGSKA, per germline (reference sequence). This CDR3 is CSARIPSTEAFF. CDR3 DNA: TGCAGTGCTAGAATCCCTAGCACTGAAGCTTTCTTT.

About this clonotype itself: This may arise from a read error, as a much more abundant clone is one base away. The chain employs TRBV6-2 or TRBV6-3 and TRBJ2-7; 13 nucleotides line up with TRBD2. CDR3 length: 16 residues. The germline V gene encodes CDR1 MNHEY and CDR2 SVGEGT. CDR3 coding DNA: TGTGCCAGCAGTAGGACTAGCGGGAGTATTTCCTACCAGCAGTACTTC. Translation: CASSRTSGSISYQQYF.

V gene TRBV20-1 combines with J gene TRBJ1-6, with no clear D. The germline CDR1 and CDR2 sequences are DFQATT and SNEGSKA (reference sequence). Trimming pared 0 bases from V and 10 bases from J, leaving 10 bases between. CDR3 length: 13 amino acids. CDR3 region: CSARDSSRSPLHF. DNA of the CDR3: TGCAGTGCTAGAGATTCCAGTAGATCACCCCTCCACTTT.

As regards this clonotype: A much larger clonotype is one base distant, so this may be a read error. The chain employs TRBV7-2 and TRBJ1-5, with D perhaps matching TRBD1 (6 bases). CDR3 size: 15 residues. Between the trimmed V and J ends, which lost 1 base and 3 bases, there was a span of 10 bases. Germline CDR1 is SGHTA and CDR2 is FQGNSA. CDR3 loop: CASSLGQVDNQPQHF. CDR3 coding DNA: TGTGCCAGCAGCTTAGGACAGGTGGACAATCAGCCCCAGCATTTT.

This clonotype occurred many times. The V gene is TRBV7-9, the J gene TRBJ2-7; 7 bases fit TRBD1. The CDR3 contains 13 residues. V shed 0 bases and J 6 bases; nucleotides not matched to a gene: 2. Germline lookup yields CDR1 SEHNR and CDR2 FQNEAQ (reference sequence). DNA for the CDR3: TGTGCCAGCAGCTTAGCAACAGGGGTCGAGCAGTACTTC. It yields the protein CASSLATGVEQYF.

This clonotype has ten or more counts. This sequence joins TRBV20-1 and TRBJ1-1; a possible D gene is TRBD1 (6 bases). Trimming took off 3 bases at V and 9 bases at J, with 11 bases between the two ends. This CDR3 contains 11 residues. The germline gives CDR1 DFQATT, CDR2 SNEGSKA (reference sequence). CDR3 region: CSASPGTKAFF. CDR3 DNA sequence: TGCAGTGCTAGTCCGGGGACAAAAGCTTTCTTT.

The genes are TRBV28 and TRBJ2-3; D is unclear. Trimming pared 8 bases from V and 6 bases from J, leaving 9 bases between. CDR1 and CDR2 from the germline V gene are MDHEN and SYDVKM. The CDR3 has 11 residues. The CDR3 loop reads CASRLMDTQYF. CDR3 bases: TGTGCCAGCCGCCTCATGGATACGCAGTATTTT. Full variable domain (outside the CDR3, taken from reference TRBV28 and TRBJ2-3): DVKVTQSSRYLVKRTGEKVFLECVQDMDHENMFWYRQDPGLGLRLIYFSYDVKMKEKGDIPEGYSVSREKKERFSLILESASTNQTSMYLCASRLMDTQYFGPGTRLTVL.

This clonotype was counted between two and nine times. The chain carries TRBV27 and TRBJ2-7; TRBD2 might be the D (6 bases). This CDR3 contains 15 residues. Germline loops: CDR1 MNHEY, CDR2 SMNVEV (reference sequence). Trimming left V 4 bases short and J 1 base short, with 14 bases between. In nucleotides, the CDR3 is TGTGCCAGCAGTTATATGGGACGGGAGTCCTACGAGCAGTACTTC. Its translation is CASSYMGRESYEQYF.

This clonotype was found many times. The chain has TRBV6-1 and TRBJ2-3; 9 bases fit TRBD2. The V and J ends lost 2 bases and 6 bases, in that order; junction bases with no gene match: 18. The CDR3 sequence is 19 residues long. Germline lookup yields CDR1 MNHNS and CDR2 SASEGT. The CDR3 is CASSEPLRLAGYPFDTQYF. The CDR3 region has the DNA TGTGCCAGCAGTGAACCCCTCCGGCTAGCGGGATACCCATTCGATACGCAGTATTTT.

This clonotype appeared many times. The chain uses TRBV12-3 or TRBV12-4 and TRBJ2-1; D is unresolved. V lost 4 bases and J lost 9, with 7 bases in between. The CDR3 length is 11 residues. This chain's CDR3 is CASSWAIEQFF. CDR3 nucleotides: TGTGCCAGCAGTTGGGCCATTGAGCAGTTCTTC.

This chain uses TRBV4-3 with TRBJ2-1; 7 nucleotides line up with TRBD1. The germline gives CDR1 LGHNA, CDR2 YSLEER. V shed 1 base and J 3 bases; nucleotides not matched to a gene: 9. This CDR3 comprises 17 residues. The CDR3 protein is CASSQGLGQVLYNEQFF. The CDR3 nucleotides are TGCGCCAGCAGCCAAGGGTTAGGACAGGTGCTCTACAATGAGCAGTTCTTC.

The chain couples TRBV20-1 to TRBJ2-2, with 9 positions matching TRBD2. J gave up 8 bases and V 1 base, and 11 bases lay outside the gene matches. Germline CDR1 and CDR2: DFQATT and SNEGSKA (reference sequence). This CDR3 has 16 amino acids. In DNA form, the CDR3 reads TGCAGTGCTAGAGTCCCTAGCGGGGATCCAGGGGGGGAGCTGTTTTTT. Translated, it gives CSARVPSGDPGGELFF.

This clonotype has ten or more counts. The rearrangement joins TRBV4-3 to TRBJ2-7, with D possibly matching TRBD1 (7 bases). V was shortened by 3 bases and J by 2 bases, with 11 bases between the two germline ends. Per the germline V gene, CDR1 is LGHNA and CDR2 is YSLEER. CDR3 length: 14 residues. CDR3 DNA: TGCGCCAGCAGCCAGCAGGGGGGCCCCTACGAGCAGTACTTC. It encodes CASSQQGGPYEQYF.

This clonotype was seen at least ten times. V usage is TRBV20-1 and J usage is TRBJ2-1; D is uncertain. The CDR3 extends over 15 amino acids. V lost 2 bases to trimming and J lost 2 bases, with 13 bases between them. Per germline, CDR1 DFQATT and CDR2 SNEGSKA (reference sequence). The CDR3 reads CSARKAFSTYNEQFF. The DNA for the CDR3 is TGCAGTGCTAGAAAGGCGTTCTCGACCTACAATGAGCAGTTCTTC.